What follows are 17 T cell receptor beta chains derived from one specimen sequenced in a study of T cells in Graves' hyperthyroidism and ophthalmopathy. Amplification yielded TCR beta CDR3 regions, with RNA transcripts as the source. RT-PCR in the first round (using the HTBI primer set) targeted the TCR CDR3. Each CDR3 protein is one row after TCRdb ran MiXCR on the multiplex PCR reads. The data show a few hundred thousand distinct CDR3 sequences, about a sixth seen once. Sequenced input: blood. These receptors were obtained from a woman in her thirties or forties with Graves' ophthalmopathy.

This clonotype has a count of ten or more. The chain carries TRBV2 and TRBJ1-2; tentatively, D is TRBD1 (6 bases). This CDR3 comprises 13 residues. CDR1 is SNHLY, CDR2 FYNNEI, per germline. The ends were cut back, 3 bases at V and 8 bases at J, with 13 bases in the middle. CDR3 bases: TGTGCCAGCAGTGATTGGGGGGCAGAGGGCTACACCTTC. It yields the protein CASSDWGAEGYTF.

The table lists this clonotype with many counts. This CDR3 is CASSQRDRVDEQYF. The CDR3 nucleotides are TGTGCCAGCAGCCAGAGGGACAGGGTTGACGAGCAGTACTTC. This chain joins TRBV3-1 and TRBJ2-7; TRBD1 agrees at 9 bases. J lost 5 bases, V lost 3 bases, and 5 bases had no gene match. Germline V lookup: CDR1 LGHDT, CDR2 YNNKEL (reference sequence). The CDR3 consists of 14 residues.

This clonotype occurred a few times. The V and J genes are TRBV6-5 and TRBJ1-5; 7 bases are a match to TRBD1. The trim removed 1 base at V and 5 bases at J, leaving 5 bases unmatched. Germline CDR1 reads MNHEY; CDR2 reads SVGAGI. There are 15 residues in the CDR3. The CDR3 region is CASSYLAGGDQPQHF. As DNA, the CDR3 is TGTGCCAGCAGTTACTTAGCAGGGGGGGATCAGCCCCAGCATTTT.

There are many counts of this clonotype. The chain is built from TRBV20-1 and TRBJ1-1; D ambiguous. V was pared by 1 base and J by 7 bases, with 16 bases between. CDR3 length equals 14 residues. Germline V gives CDR1 DFQATT, CDR2 SNEGSKA (reference sequence). CDR3 sequence reads: CSARVKGFAVEAFF. The CDR3 region has the DNA TGCAGTGCTAGAGTTAAGGGCTTTGCGGTTGAAGCTTTCTTT.

This clonotype was counted many times. The rearrangement links TRBV20-1 to TRBJ2-7, with TRBD2 matching 7 bases. After removal of 6 bases from V and 3 bases from J, the junction contained 11 bases not matched to a gene. The germline CDR1 and CDR2 sequences are DFQATT and SNEGSKA (reference sequence). The CDR3 sequence is 14 residues long. CDR3 in DNA: TGCAGTGCGGGGCTAACGGGCGGGAGCTACGAGCAGTACTTC. The encoded protein is CSAGLTGGSYEQYF.

This clonotype occurred many times. The V and J genes are TRBV7-9 and TRBJ2-1; TRBD2 agrees at 7 bases. CDR3 size: 14 residues. Trimming cost V 5 bases and J 7 bases; bases outside gene matches: 8. CDR1 and CDR2 (germline): SEHNR, FQNEAQ (reference sequence). Here the CDR3 reads CASSGLGSVNEQFF. CDR3 DNA sequence: TGTGCCAGCAGCGGACTAGGTTCTGTGAATGAGCAGTTCTTC.

The table lists this clonotype with many counts. The rearrangement joins TRBV24-1 to TRBJ1-1; the match to TRBD1 covers 8 bases. CDR3 length: 15 residues. The V gene end was trimmed by 4 bases and the J gene end by 4 bases; junction bases not matched to a gene: 7. CDR1 and CDR2 from the germline V gene are KGHDR and SFDVKD. CDR3 in amino acids: CATSDATGVGTEAFF. Here the CDR3 DNA reads TGTGCCACCAGTGACGCGACAGGGGTGGGCACTGAAGCTTTCTTT.

This clonotype has only one observation. The J gene is TRBJ1-5, the V gene TRBV6-1; D is undetermined. This CDR3 spans 11 amino acids. V dropped 8 bases and J dropped 9 bases, with 11 bases sitting between them. Germline CDR1 MNHNS, CDR2 SASEGT. CDR3: CASGEYRPQHF. In DNA, the CDR3 is TGTGCCAGCGGCGAATATCGGCCCCAGCATTTT.

The chain is built from TRBV29-1 and TRBJ1-5, with TRBD1 identical over 7 bases. CDR3 length: 12 residues. Germline CDR1 is SQVTM and CDR2 is ANQGSEA. Trimming took 5 bases from V and 7 from J; bases not matched to a gene: 5. The DNA of the CDR3 is TGCAGCGTTTGGACAGGTACGCAGCCCCAGCATTTT. Translated: CSVWTGTQPQHF.

This clonotype was detected many times. V and J are TRBV6-1 and TRBJ2-2; TRBD1 agrees at 7 bases. This CDR3 spans 16 amino acids. Germline loops: CDR1 MNHNS, CDR2 SASEGT. The V gene end was trimmed by 6 bases and the J gene end by 4 bases; junction bases not matched to a gene: 11. In DNA form, the CDR3 reads TGTGCCAGCAGACCTGGGACAGAGGATCGCACCGGGGAGCTGTTTTTT. It codes for CASRPGTEDRTGELFF.

This clonotype was seen just once. The chain carries TRBV5-1 and TRBJ2-7, with D possibly called TRBD1 or TRBD2 (5 bases each). The germline CDR1 and CDR2 sequences are SGHRS and YFSETQ. The CDR3 runs to 15 residues. Trimming took off 1 base at V and 6 bases at J, with 17 bases between the two ends. Here the CDR3 DNA reads TGCGCCAGCAGCTTGAGTGGGGGTGGAACTCGCGAGCAGTACTTC. Translating it yields CASSLSGGGTREQYF. Together with reference TRBV5-1 and TRBJ2-7, the CDR3 gives the full variable domain: KAGVTQTPRYLIKTRGQQVTLSCSPISGHRSVSWYQQTPGQGLQFLFEYFSETQRNKGNFPGRFSGRQFSNSRSEMNVSTLELGDSALYLCASSLSGGGTREQYFGPGTRLTVT.

This clonotype has at least ten counts. This sequence joins TRBV7-2 and TRBJ1-3, with 7 nucleotides matching TRBD1. There are 13 residues in the CDR3. The junction had 3 bases not matched to a gene; V was cut back by 6 bases and J by 4 bases. The germline V gene has CDR1 SGHTA and CDR2 FQGNSA. As DNA, the CDR3 is TGTGCCAGCAGTAGGGGGCCAGGAAACACCATATATTTT. Translation gives CASSRGPGNTIYF.

This chain joins TRBV4-2 and TRBJ1-1; tentatively, D is TRBD1 (6 bases). Germline CDR1 and CDR2: LGHNA and YNFKEQ. This CDR3 spans 17 amino acids. Between the trimmed V and J ends, which lost 1 base and 1 base, there was a span of 16 bases. CDR3 sequence (DNA): TGTGCCAGCAGCCAAGGAAAAGGAGGGGGGAAGAACACTGAAGCTTTCTTT. Amino acids: CASSQGKGGGKNTEAFF.

This clonotype came up many times. The genes are TRBV14 and TRBJ1-2, with D uncertain. The V end was cut by 1 base, the J end by 8 bases, with 8 bases between. CDR3 length equals 12 residues. CDR1 SGHDN and CDR2 FVKESK come from the germline V gene. CDR3 loop: CASSQGGYGYTF. The CDR3 coding sequence is TGTGCCAGCAGCCAAGGAGGGTACGGCTACACCTTC.

This clonotype has at least ten counts. The J gene is TRBJ2-7, the V gene TRBV28, with 8 bases identical to TRBD2. Germline V CDR1 and CDR2: MDHEN, SYDVKM. Trimming cost V 6 bases and J 2 bases; bases outside gene matches: 6. CDR3 size: 14 residues. The CDR3 bases are TGTGCCAGCAGCAAAAGCGGGAGCACCTACGAGCAGTACTTC. This translates into CASSKSGSTYEQYF. The variable domain in full, with the rest retrieved from reference TRBV28 and TRBJ2-7, is DVKVTQSSRYLVKRTGEKVFLECVQDMDHENMFWYRQDPGLGLRLIYFSYDVKMKEKGDIPEGYSVSREKKERFSLILESASTNQTSMYLCASSKSGSTYEQYFGPGTRLTVT.

This clonotype was detected many times. The chain combines TRBV4-1 with TRBJ1-2; D unresolved. The CDR3 is 13 amino acids. The germline V gene has CDR1 MGHRA and CDR2 YSYEKL. Deletions cut 1 base from V and 4 bases from J, with 7 bases between. The CDR3 loop reads CASSQVPSYGYTF. The CDR3 DNA reads as TGCGCCAGCAGCCAAGTGCCCAGCTATGGCTACACCTTC.

Many counts were recorded for this clonotype. V usage is TRBV19 and J usage is TRBJ2-5, with 8 bases fitting TRBD1. CDR3 length equals 13 residues. Germline V lookup: CDR1 LNHDA, CDR2 SQIVND (reference sequence). V shed 4 bases and J 5 bases; nucleotides not matched to a gene: 3. Here the CDR3 reads CASSTQGAETQYF. The CDR3 nucleotides read TGTGCCAGTAGTACCCAGGGGGCGGAGACCCAGTACTTC.